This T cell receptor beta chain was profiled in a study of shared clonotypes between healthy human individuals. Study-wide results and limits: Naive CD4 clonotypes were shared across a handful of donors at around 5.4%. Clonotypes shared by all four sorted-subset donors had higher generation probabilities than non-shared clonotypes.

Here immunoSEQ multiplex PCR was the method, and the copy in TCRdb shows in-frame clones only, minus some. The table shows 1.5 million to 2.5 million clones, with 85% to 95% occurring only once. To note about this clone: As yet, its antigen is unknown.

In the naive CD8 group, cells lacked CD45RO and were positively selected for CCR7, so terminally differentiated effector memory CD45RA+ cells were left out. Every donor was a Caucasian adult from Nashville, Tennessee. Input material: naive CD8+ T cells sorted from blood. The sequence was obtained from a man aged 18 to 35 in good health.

The CDR3 here is CASSQGTGPSSYEQYF. The CDR3 bases are TGCGCCAGCAGCCAAGGGACGGGACCCAGCTCCTACGAGCAGTACTTC. The chain joins TRBV4-3 to TRBJ2-7; D might be TRBD1 or TRBD2, each matching 5 bases. In germline, CDR1 is LGHNA, CDR2 YSLEER. CDR3 length: 16 residues. V was trimmed by 1 base and J by 0 bases, leaving 13 bases between them.